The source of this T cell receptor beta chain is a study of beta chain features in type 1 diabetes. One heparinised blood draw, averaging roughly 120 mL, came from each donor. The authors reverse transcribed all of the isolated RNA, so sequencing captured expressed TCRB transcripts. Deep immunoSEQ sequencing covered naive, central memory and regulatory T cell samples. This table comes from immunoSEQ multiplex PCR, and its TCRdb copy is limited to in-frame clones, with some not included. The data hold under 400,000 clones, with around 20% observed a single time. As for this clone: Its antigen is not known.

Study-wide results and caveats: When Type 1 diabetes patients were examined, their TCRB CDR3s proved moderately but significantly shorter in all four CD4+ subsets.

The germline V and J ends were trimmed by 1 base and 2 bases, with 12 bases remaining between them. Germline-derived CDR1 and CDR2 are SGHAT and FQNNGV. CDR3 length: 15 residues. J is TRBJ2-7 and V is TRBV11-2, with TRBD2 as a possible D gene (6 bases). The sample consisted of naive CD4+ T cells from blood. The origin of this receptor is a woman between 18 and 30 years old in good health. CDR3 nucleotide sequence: TGTGCCAGCAGCTTAGGGGCGGGACGAACCTACGAGCAGTACTTC. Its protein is CASSLGAGRTYEQYF.